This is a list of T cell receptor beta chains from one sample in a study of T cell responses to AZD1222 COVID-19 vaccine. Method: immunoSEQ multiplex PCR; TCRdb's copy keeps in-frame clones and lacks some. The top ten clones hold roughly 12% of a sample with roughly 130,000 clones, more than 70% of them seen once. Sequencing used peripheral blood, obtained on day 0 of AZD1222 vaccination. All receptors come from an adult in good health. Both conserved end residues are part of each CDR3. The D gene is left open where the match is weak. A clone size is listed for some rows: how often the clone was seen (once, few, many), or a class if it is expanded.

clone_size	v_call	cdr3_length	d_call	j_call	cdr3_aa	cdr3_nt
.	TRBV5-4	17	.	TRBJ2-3	CASSSKSGGAAGDTQYF	TGTGCCAGCAGTTCTAAGTCCGGCGGGGCGGCGGGAGATACGCAGTATTTT
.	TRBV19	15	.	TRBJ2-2	CASRHGGAITGELFF	TGTGCCAGCAGACACGGGGGCGCGATAACCGGGGAGCTGTTTTTT
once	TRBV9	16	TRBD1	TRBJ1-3	CASSAGQAQTGNTIYF	TGTGCCAGCAGCGCCGGACAGGCCCAAACTGGAAACACCATATATTTT
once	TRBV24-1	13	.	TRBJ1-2	CATSDAGNYGYTF	TGTGCCACCAGTGACGCAGGAAACTATGGCTACACCTTC
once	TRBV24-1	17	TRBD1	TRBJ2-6	CATSDPGQSSGANVLTF	TGTGCCACCAGTGATCCGGGACAGAGCTCTGGGGCCAACGTCCTGACTTTC
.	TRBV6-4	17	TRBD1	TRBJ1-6	CASSPTGGSVSGSPLHF	TGTGCCAGCAGCCCGACAGGGGGCAGCGTTTCAGGGTCACCCCTCCACTTT
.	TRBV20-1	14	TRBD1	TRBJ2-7	CSASPGQYTYEQYF	TGCAGTGCTAGTCCGGGACAGTATACGTACGAGCAGTACTTC
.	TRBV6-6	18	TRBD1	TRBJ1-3	CASSQKQGRGFYGNTIYF	TGTGCCAGCAGTCAAAAACAGGGGCGAGGGTTTTACGGAAACACCATATATTTT
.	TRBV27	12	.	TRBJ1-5	CASGGEAQPQHF	TGTGCCAGCGGGGGGGAAGCTCAGCCCCAGCATTTT
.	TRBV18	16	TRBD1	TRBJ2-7	CASSRSLGQGRYEQYF	TGTGCCAGCTCACGATCTTTGGGACAGGGACGCTACGAGCAGTACTTC
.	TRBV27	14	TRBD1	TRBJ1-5	CASRQGAGNQPQHF	TGTGCCAGCAGGCAGGGGGCTGGCAATCAGCCCCAGCATTTT
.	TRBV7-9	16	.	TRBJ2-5	CASSFSAGAYQETQYF	TGTGCCAGCAGCTTCTCTGCGGGGGCCTACCAAGAGACCCAGTACTTC
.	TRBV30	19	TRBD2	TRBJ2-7	CAWSPNLLAGGLGLHEQYF	TGTGCCTGGAGTCCCAATCTCCTAGCGGGAGGCTTAGGTTTGCACGAGCAGTACTTC
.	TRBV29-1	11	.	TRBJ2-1	CSVETLDEQFF	TGCAGCGTTGAAACCTTGGATGAGCAGTTCTTC
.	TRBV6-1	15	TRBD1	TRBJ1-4	CASSRSTGGNEKLFF	TGTGCCAGCAGTCGCTCGACAGGGGGCAATGAAAAACTGTTTTTT
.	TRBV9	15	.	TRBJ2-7	CASSVGGVDSYEQYF	TGTGCCAGCAGCGTAGGCGGAGTGGACTCCTACGAGCAGTACTTC
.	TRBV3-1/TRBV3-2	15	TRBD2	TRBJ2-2	CASRQRGGNTGELFF	TGTGCCAGCCGACAGCGGGGGGGCAACACCGGGGAGCTGTTTTTT
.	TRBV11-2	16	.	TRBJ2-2	CASSLDSPLNTGELFF	TGTGCCAGCAGCTTAGATTCACCGCTGAACACCGGGGAGCTGTTTTTT
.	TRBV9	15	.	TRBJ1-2	CASSVSSGSGYGYTF	TGTGCCAGCAGCGTCTCTTCCGGGAGCGGGTATGGCTACACCTTC
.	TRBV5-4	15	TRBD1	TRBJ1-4	CASSLWDRREEKLFF	TGTGCCAGCAGCTTATGGGACAGGAGAGAGGAAAAACTGTTTTTT
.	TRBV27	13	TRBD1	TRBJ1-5	CASSSTGVQPQHF	TGTGCCAGCAGTTCGACAGGGGTTCAGCCCCAGCATTTT
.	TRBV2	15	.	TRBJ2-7	CASSEAPGGGYEQYF	TGTGCCAGCAGTGAAGCGCCCGGGGGCGGCTACGAGCAGTACTTC
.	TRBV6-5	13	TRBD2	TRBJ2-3	CASSYDGGSTQYF	TGTGCCAGCAGTTACGACGGCGGGAGTACGCAGTATTTT
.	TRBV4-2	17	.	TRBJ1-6	CASSQDPATSYNSPLHF	TGTGCCAGCAGCCAAGATCCAGCAACCTCCTATAATTCACCCCTCCACTTT
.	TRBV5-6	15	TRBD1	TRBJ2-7	CASSLRGTGGDEQYF	TGTGCCAGCAGCTTGCGAGGGACAGGGGGCGACGAGCAGTACTTC
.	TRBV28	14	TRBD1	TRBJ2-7	CASTRTGNSYEQYF	TGTGCCAGCACGAGGACAGGGAACTCCTACGAGCAGTACTTC
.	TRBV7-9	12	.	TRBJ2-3	CASTRGADTQYF	TGTGCCAGCACTAGGGGCGCAGATACGCAGTATTTT
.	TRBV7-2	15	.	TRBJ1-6	CASSLRAGSNSPLHF	TGTGCCAGCAGCTTACGGGCAGGGTCTAATTCACCCCTCCACTTT
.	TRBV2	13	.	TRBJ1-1	CASSWTEGTEAFF	TGTGCCAGCAGTTGGACGGAGGGGACTGAAGCTTTCTTT
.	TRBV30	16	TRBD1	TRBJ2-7	CAWSVKGQGNNYEQYF	TGTGCCTGGAGTGTTAAGGGACAGGGGAACAACTACGAGCAGTACTTC